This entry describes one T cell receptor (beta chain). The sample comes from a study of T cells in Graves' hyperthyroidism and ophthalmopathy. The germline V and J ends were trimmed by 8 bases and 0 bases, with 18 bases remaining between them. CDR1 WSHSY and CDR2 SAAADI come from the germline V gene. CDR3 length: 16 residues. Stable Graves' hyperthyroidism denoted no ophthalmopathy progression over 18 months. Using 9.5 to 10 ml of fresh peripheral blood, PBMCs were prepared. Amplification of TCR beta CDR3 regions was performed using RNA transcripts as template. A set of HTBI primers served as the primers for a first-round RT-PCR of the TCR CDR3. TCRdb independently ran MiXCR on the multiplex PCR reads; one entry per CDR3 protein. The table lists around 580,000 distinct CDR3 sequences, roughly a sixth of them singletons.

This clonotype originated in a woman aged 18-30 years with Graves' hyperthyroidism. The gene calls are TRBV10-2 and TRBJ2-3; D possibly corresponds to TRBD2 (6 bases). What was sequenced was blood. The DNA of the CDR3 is TGCGCCAGCTCTAATATGGGACTGAGAAGCACAGATACGCAGTATTTT. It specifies CASSNMGLRSTDTQYF.